Below, 32 T cell receptor beta chains from the same sample are listed, as sequenced in a study of monozygotic twins with inflammatory bowel disease. Following a re-call of the 5' RACE reads, TCRdb has one entry per CDR3 protein and lacks DNA. The sample includes around 380,000 distinct CDR3 sequences. The sequenced sample was blood. The receptor source for this set is a human donor with ulcerative colitis or Crohn's disease, or a healthy co-twin of an affected twin (not recorded which).

The gene calls are TRBV12-3 or TRBV12-4 and TRBJ2-5. This CDR3 spans 13 amino acids. CDR3 amino acids: CASSFLGQETQYF.

The chain joins TRBV5-1 to TRBJ1-2; TCRdb's D call, TRBD1, is unchecked because there is no DNA. The germline V gene encodes CDR1 SGHRS and CDR2 YFSETQ. CDR3 length equals 14 residues. The CDR3 is CASRGPFPYYGYTF.

The CDR3 spells CASSIGQGYGYTF. V and J are TRBV5-1 and TRBJ1-2; the D call of TRBD1 rests on TCRdb alone, since no DNA is present to check it. The germline CDR1 and CDR2 sequences are SGHRS and YFSETQ. The CDR3 is 13 amino acids.

The chain carries TRBV12-3 or TRBV12-4 and TRBJ2-7; as DNA is missing, the TRBD2 call by TCRdb cannot be tested. This CDR3 is 16 amino acids long. The CDR3: CVSSPRRLAGSYEQYF.

The chain couples TRBV4-1 to TRBJ2-3. The CDR3 is 16 amino acids. Germline lookup yields CDR1 MGHRA and CDR2 YSYEKL. The CDR3 protein is CASSQDFGRITDTQYF.

The chain joins TRBV19 to TRBJ1-1; checking the TCRdb D call of TRBD1 is not possible without DNA. Per the germline V gene, CDR1 is LNHDA and CDR2 is SQIVND (reference sequence). This CDR3 region has 15 residues. The CDR3: CASSGRDRVNTEAFF.

The chain carries TRBV7-8 and TRBJ1-4. The CDR3 runs to 16 residues. The germline gives CDR1 SGHVS, CDR2 FQNEAQ. CDR3 amino acids: CASSPARSPTNEKLFF.

The chain is built from TRBV18 and TRBJ2-7; TCRdb lists TRBD1, though no DNA is available to test this call. Germline V gives CDR1 KGHSH, CDR2 LQKENI. The CDR3 runs 15 residues. The CDR3 loop is CASSIGQGRGYEQYF.

The V gene is TRBV3-1, the J gene TRBJ2-7. The CDR3 consists of 11 residues. Per the germline V gene, CDR1 is LGHDT and CDR2 is YNNKEL (reference sequence). CDR3: CASSQFGEQYF.

The chain recombines TRBV12-3 or TRBV12-4 with TRBJ1-3. This CDR3 contains 17 residues. CDR3 in amino acids: CASTSLPTGSSGNTIYF.

The rearrangement joins TRBV18 to TRBJ1-6; TCRdb picks TRBD1, but there is no DNA to check that call. The V gene's germline CDR1 is KGHSH and CDR2 LQKENI. This CDR3 is 15 amino acids long. The CDR3 protein is CASSPSPGRDSPLHF.

The rearrangement uses TRBV5-6 and TRBJ1-4. This CDR3 comprises 15 residues. Germline V gene lookup returns CDR1 SGHDT and CDR2 YYEEEE. CDR3 sequence: CASSFHLLGEEKLFF.

The V and J genes are TRBV6-6 and TRBJ2-1; as DNA is missing, the TRBD2 call by TCRdb cannot be tested. Germline V gives CDR1 MNHNY, CDR2 SVGAGI (reference sequence). The CDR3 is 14 amino acids. CDR3 loop: CASSDPERGNEQFF.

V usage is TRBV10-3 and J usage is TRBJ2-7; with no DNA, the TCRdb D assignment of TRBD2 cannot be verified. Germline V gene data show CDR1 as ENHRY and CDR2 as SYGVKD. The CDR3 runs 13 residues. The CDR3 sequence: CAISAQGRPEQYF.

This chain links TRBV27 with TRBJ2-2. The V gene's germline CDR1 is MNHEY and CDR2 SMNVEV (reference sequence). The CDR3 is 14 amino acids. CDR3 protein: CASSLWHNTGELFF.

The chain couples TRBV6-6 to TRBJ2-5. Germline assignment: CDR1 MNHNY and CDR2 SVGAGI (reference sequence). The CDR3 has 13 residues. The CDR3 loop reads CASNRQVRETQYF.

CDR3 amino acids: CASRIHGPNYGYTF. The rearrangement links TRBV7-2 to TRBJ1-2. CDR3 length: 14 residues. Germline CDR1 and CDR2: SGHTA and FQGNSA.

The chain couples TRBV6-2 or TRBV6-3 to TRBJ1-5; the D gene TCRdb calls, TRBD1, cannot be checked with no DNA. Germline loops: CDR1 MNHEY, CDR2 SVGEGT. CDR3 size: 13 residues. The CDR3 here is CASSRQRGQPQHF.

This chain connects TRBV19 to TRBJ2-2; TCRdb reports TRBD1, a call that lacks DNA to check it against. This CDR3 has 16 residues. The germline V gene encodes CDR1 LNHDA and CDR2 SQIVND (reference sequence). The CDR3 spells CASMPLGGRYTGELFF.

The chain employs TRBV6-1 and TRBJ1-5. This CDR3 contains 14 residues. CDR1 is MNHNS and CDR2 is SASEGT in the germline V gene. This CDR3 is CASSERAYNQPQHF.

V gene TRBV30 combines with J gene TRBJ2-1. Germline V gene sequence: CDR1 GTSNPN, CDR2 SVGIG (reference sequence). This CDR3 is built from 11 residues. The CDR3 loop reads CAWSINNEQFF.

The chain combines TRBV28 with TRBJ2-1. CDR1 MDHEN and CDR2 SYDVKM come from the germline V gene. The CDR3 sequence is 16 residues long. This chain's CDR3 is CASSPIQGLRPNEQFF.

The chain employs TRBV11-1 and TRBJ1-1. Per germline, CDR1 SGHAT and CDR2 FQDESV (reference sequence). The CDR3 has 18 amino acids. The CDR3 region is CASSLAFGKVAMNTEAFF.

The chain carries TRBV20-1 and TRBJ2-5; TCRdb selects TRBD2, and the lack of DNA leaves this call unchecked. The CDR3 has 13 residues. Germline assignment: CDR1 DFQATT and CDR2 SNEGSKA (reference sequence). CDR3 loop: CSASSAPQETQYF.

V usage is TRBV5-1 and J usage is TRBJ2-2; TCRdb selects TRBD1, and the lack of DNA leaves this call unchecked. This CDR3 has 15 residues. Germline V gene sequence: CDR1 SGHRS, CDR2 YFSETQ. CDR3 sequence: CASSLAAGGGGELFF.

The chain couples TRBV7-2 to TRBJ2-3; with no DNA, the TCRdb D assignment of TRBD2 cannot be verified. The CDR3 totals 16 residues. Germline V CDR1 and CDR2: SGHTA, FQGNSA. CDR3 amino acids: CASSLYLAGVQDTQYF. Full variable domain (rest looked up from reference TRBV7-2 and TRBJ2-3): GAGVSQSPSNKVTEKGKDVELRCDPISGHTALYWYRQSLGQGLEFLIYFQGNSAPDKSGLPSDRFSAERTGGSVSTLTIQRTQQEDSAVYLCASSLYLAGVQDTQYFGPGTRLTVL.

The chain carries TRBV7-2 and TRBJ1-6; TCRdb's D call, TRBD1, is unchecked because there is no DNA. CDR1 is SGHTA and CDR2 is FQGNSA in the germline V gene. The CDR3 has 16 amino acids. This chain's CDR3 is CASSLEVGQGNSPLHF.

V and J are TRBV7-2 and TRBJ1-1; TCRdb gives TRBD1 as the D gene, but with no DNA this cannot be confirmed. The CDR3 totals 15 residues. CDR1 and CDR2 (germline): SGHTA, FQGNSA. Here the CDR3 reads CASSPQQGIKTEAFF.

J is TRBJ2-3 and V is TRBV5-5. The germline CDR1 and CDR2 sequences are SGHKS and YYEKEE (reference sequence). The CDR3 spans 15 residues. The CDR3 sequence: CASSLGDTQADTQYF. The variable domain in full, completed from reference TRBV5-5 and TRBJ2-3, reads DAGVTQSPTHLIKTRGQQVTLRCSPISGHKSVSWYQQVLGQGPQFIFQYYEKEERGRGNFPDRFSARQFPNYSSELNVNALLLGDSALYLCASSLGDTQADTQYFGPGTRLTVL.

V and J are TRBV5-1 and TRBJ1-1. The CDR3 has 13 residues. From germline, CDR1 is SGHRS and CDR2 YFSETQ. The CDR3 reads CASKRAVNTEAFF.

V gene TRBV7-2 combines with J gene TRBJ2-7. The germline V gene encodes CDR1 SGHTA and CDR2 FQGNSA. This CDR3 is 12 amino acids long. The CDR3 reads CASSLWANEQYF.

This chain uses TRBV7-9 with TRBJ2-1. The germline V gene has CDR1 SEHNR and CDR2 FQNEAQ (reference sequence). The CDR3 loop spans 13 amino acids. The CDR3 is CASSVGLDNEQFF.